This TCR beta chain was captured in a study of OX40 agonist ivuxolimab in advanced cancers. Germline V CDR1 and CDR2: SGHTA, FQGNSA. The V end was cut by 0 bases, the J end by 1 base, with 24 bases between. The CDR3 runs 20 residues. Sequencing used immunoSEQ multiplex PCR; TCRdb keeps in-frame clones, though not all of them. The sample contains roughly 13,000 clones, over 85% of which appear only once. This chain connects TRBV7-2 to TRBJ1-1; D remains ambiguous. Sequencing was performed on CD4+ or CD8+ T cells sorted from blood, taken in a trial of the OX40 agonist ivuxolimab. The source is an adult with an advanced solid tumor such as melanoma, head and neck, liver or kidney cancer. CDR3 nucleotide sequence: TGTGCCAGCAGCTTAGCGCTCAGTTATCGGTTGGCAGATAAGAACACTGAAGCTTTCTTT. It is translated as CASSLALSYRLADKNTEAFF.